A single sample is the source of the 10 T cell receptor beta chains below, sequenced in a study of T cell changes during pregnancy in multiple sclerosis. Here immunoSEQ multiplex PCR was the method, and the copy in TCRdb shows in-frame clones only, minus some. This table holds around 100,000 clones, approximately 91% found once. Sequences were derived from peripheral blood, sampled after pregnancy. These receptor sequences come from a female donor with multiple sclerosis, enrolled in a pregnancy study.

This chain links TRBV10-1 with TRBJ2-3; 10 positions agree with TRBD1. V lost 7 bases, J lost 4 bases, and 5 bases stayed unmatched. CDR1 WNHNN and CDR2 SYGVQD come from the germline V gene (reference sequence). This CDR3 is 14 amino acids long. The chain's CDR3 is CASKGQGLADTQYF. In nucleotides, the CDR3 is TGCGCCAGCAAGGGACAGGGGTTAGCAGATACGCAGTATTTT.

The chain links TRBV5-1 to TRBJ1-4; D is perhaps TRBD1 (5 bases). The CDR3 sequence is 14 residues long. CDR1 and CDR2 (germline): SGHRS, YFSETQ. Trimming removed 0 bases at V and 4 bases at J, with 7 bases between. The CDR3 DNA follows: TGCGCCAGCAGCTTGGGGCAGGGTAATGAAAAACTGTTTTTT. This translates into CASSLGQGNEKLFF.

The gene calls are TRBV10-2 and TRBJ1-6; D remains ambiguous. Trimming left V 5 bases short and J 1 base short, with 9 bases between. The CDR3 is 15 residues long. CDR1 WSHSY and CDR2 SAAADI come from the germline V gene. The CDR3 bases are TGCGCCAGCAGTTCCCCACAGTCCTATAATTCACCCCTCCACTTT. Protein sequence: CASSSPQSYNSPLHF.

This chain uses TRBV19 with TRBJ1-1; the D gene is possibly TRBD1 (6 bases). The CDR3 totals 10 residues. V was clipped by 11 bases and J by 4 bases, with 8 bases between them. From germline, CDR1 is LNHDA and CDR2 SQIVND (reference sequence). Here the CDR3 DNA reads TGTGCCGCGGGGGCCACTGAAGCTTTCTTT. Translated, it gives CAAGATEAFF.

This clone is a singleton in its sample. The V call is TRBV7-9, the J call TRBJ1-1; no clear D. Trimming pared 1 base from V and 3 bases from J, leaving 6 bases between. The V gene's germline CDR1 is SEHNR and CDR2 FQNEAQ (reference sequence). The CDR3 runs 13 residues. CDR3 region: CASSLGPDTEAFF. In DNA, the CDR3 is TGTGCCAGCAGCTTAGGTCCGGACACTGAAGCTTTCTTT. Full variable domain (missing parts from reference TRBV7-9 and TRBJ1-1): DTGVSQNPRHKITKRGQNVTFRCDPISEHNRLYWYRQTLGQGPEFLTYFQNEAQLEKSRLLSDRFSAERPKGSFSTLEIQRTEQGDSAMYLCASSLGPDTEAFFGQGTRLTVV.

Only one count was recorded for this clone. The chain uses TRBV4-1 and TRBJ1-3, with D tentatively TRBD1 (5 bases). Per the germline V gene, CDR1 is MGHRA and CDR2 is YSYEKL. Trimming took 1 base from V and 2 from J, leaving 9 bases between them. The CDR3 is made up of 15 amino acids. The CDR3 DNA reads TGCGCCAGCAGCCAAGTATCAGGGCCTGGAAACACCATATATTTT. Its protein product is CASSQVSGPGNTIYF.

The gene calls are TRBV14 and TRBJ1-3; D may be TRBD1 (6 bases). The CDR3 consists of 16 residues. Germline V lookup: CDR1 SGHDN, CDR2 FVKESK. V was trimmed by 5 bases and J by 0 bases, leaving 14 bases between them. Here the CDR3 reads CASSFGQLLSGNTIYF. The DNA of the CDR3 is TGTGCCAGCAGCTTTGGACAGCTCCTCTCTGGAAACACCATATATTTT.

The chain carries TRBV11-2 and TRBJ1-2, with D possibly matching TRBD1 (6 bases). CDR1 is SGHAT, CDR2 FQNNGV, per germline. This CDR3 is built from 19 residues. The V and J ends lost 5 bases and 4 bases respectively, with 29 bases between them. The CDR3 sequence is CASSPAPPGHGWQLYGYTF. The CDR3 DNA follows: TGTGCCAGCAGCCCCGCCCCCCCGGGACACGGTTGGCAACTCTATGGCTACACCTTC.

The chain has TRBV28 and TRBJ1-1; D may be TRBD1 (6 bases). V lost 3 bases and J lost 6, with 23 bases in between. Looked up from germline, CDR1 is MDHEN and CDR2 is SYDVKM. The CDR3 is 17 residues long. DNA of the CDR3: TGTGCCAGCAGTTTCCCAGGGGCCGAGCTTGGAACACCTGAAGCTTTCTTT. Residues: CASSFPGAELGTPEAFF.

This clone was picked up one time. The gene calls are TRBV9 and TRBJ2-7; D not resolved. The CDR3 spans 15 residues. Trimming left V 2 bases short and J 0 bases short, with 12 bases between. Germline lookup yields CDR1 SGDLS and CDR2 YYNGEE. The CDR3 sequence: CASSVSADNSYEQYF. DNA of the CDR3: TGTGCCAGCAGCGTCTCCGCCGACAACTCCTACGAGCAGTACTTC.